This TCR beta chain derives from a study of tumor-infiltrating lymphocytes in primary liver carcinoma. Study-level findings and limits: Among the pair types, tumor region pairs showed more overlap than tumor-adjacent and tumor-blood pairs.

Note on this clonotype: The target antigen is unknown. This CDR3 fails to terminate in the conserved phenylalanine or tryptophan, so it likely reflects a read error. The limits of the CDR3 on the DNA are not certain, so only TCRdb's listed CDR3 is given.

Between roughly 17 and 31 mg of unsorted bulk tissue served as the source from which RNA and DNA were co-extracted. Making TCR beta cDNA involved roughly 500 ng total RNA and a constant-region primer. It was through three nested multiplex PCR rounds of slightly modified ARM-PCR that TCR beta libraries arose. Use of TRBV1-TRBV30 forward primers with a C-beta reverse primer characterized the first two PCR rounds, which lasted around 11 cycles each. MiXCR, applied by TCRdb to the multiplex PCR reads, yields one record per CDR3 protein. The table lists approximately 190,000 distinct CDR3 sequences, over 80% of them singletons. Germline assignment: CDR1 MNHEY and CDR2 SVGEGT. A total of 13 residues make up the CDR3, ends included.

The specimen sequenced was tumor tissue from primary liver carcinoma. The receptor's source is a man aged 35 to 55 with primary liver carcinoma and hepatitis B virus infection. This chain connects TRBV6-2 or TRBV6-3 to TRBJ2-7. This CDR3 reads CASSYPYTYEHYL.